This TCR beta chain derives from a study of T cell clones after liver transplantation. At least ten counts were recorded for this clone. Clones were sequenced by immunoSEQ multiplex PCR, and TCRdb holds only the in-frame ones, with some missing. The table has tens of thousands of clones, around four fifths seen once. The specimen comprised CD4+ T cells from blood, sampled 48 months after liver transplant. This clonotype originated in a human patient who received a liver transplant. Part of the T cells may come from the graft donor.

CDR3 protein: CASSPGQHPGELFF. In DNA, the CDR3 is TGTGCCAGTAGCCCCGGACAGCACCCCGGGGAGCTGTTTTTT. The gene calls are TRBV19 and TRBJ2-2, with TRBD1 as a possible D gene (6 bases). The V and J ends lost 6 bases and 6 bases respectively, with 14 bases between them. This CDR3 is built from 14 residues. Germline V lookup: CDR1 LNHDA, CDR2 SQIVND (reference sequence).